These T cell receptor beta chains were read from a single sample in a study of blood T cell repertoires in COVID-19. Data came from immunoSEQ multiplex PCR; TCRdb stores just in-frame clones and leaves some out. The sample yields 240,000 or so clones, about 83% seen once. The sequencing sample was made of peripheral blood. The receptor source for this set is a man aged 30-40 years who had recovered from COVID-19. The CDR3 runs from the conserved cysteine through the conserved F or W. D genes are given only for firm matches. The listing skips clone size in some rows; elsewhere it reads once, few, many or a size class.

clone size	J gene	D gene	V gene	CDR3 protein	CDR3 DNA
once	TRBJ2-1	NA	TRBV4-2	CASSQETRANEQFF	TGTGCCAGCAGCCAAGAGACTAGAGCGAATGAGCAGTTCTTC
NA	TRBJ2-5	TRBD2	TRBV30	CAWKLPSGNQETQYF	TGTGCCTGGAAGCTACCTAGCGGGAACCAAGAGACCCAGTACTTC
once	TRBJ1-5	TRBD1	TRBV7-9	CASSRDRGNQPQHF	TGTGCCAGCAGCCGCGACAGGGGAAATCAGCCCCAGCATTTT
NA	TRBJ1-6	TRBD1	TRBV2	CASSVTGNNSPLHF	TGTGCCAGCAGTGTGACAGGGAATAATTCACCCCTCCACTTT
NA	TRBJ1-1	NA	TRBV10-3	CAISESASMNTEAFF	TGTGCCATCAGTGAGTCGGCCAGTATGAACACTGAAGCTTTCTTT
NA	TRBJ1-1	NA	TRBV7-2	CASSLGSPVNTEAFF	TGTGCCAGCAGCTTAGGATCTCCAGTGAACACTGAAGCTTTCTTT
NA	TRBJ2-1	TRBD1	TRBV25-1	CASMGIKPGQGTNNEQFF	TGTGCCAGCATGGGGATCAAACCGGGACAGGGGACAAACAATGAGCAGTTCTTC
NA	TRBJ1-3	NA	TRBV3-1/TRBV3-2	CASSGHSGNTIYF	TGTGCCAGCAGCGGACATTCTGGAAACACCATATATTTT
NA	TRBJ1-4	TRBD1	TRBV5-8	CASSLVGTGNEKLFF	TGTGCCAGCAGCTTGGTGGGGACAGGGAATGAAAAACTGTTTTTT
NA	TRBJ1-4	NA	TRBV6-6	CASTDRSKEKLFF	TGTGCCAGCACCGACAGGTCCAAAGAAAAACTGTTTTTT
NA	TRBJ2-6	TRBD1	TRBV4-1	CASSQEGQTNSYPGANVLTF	TGCGCCAGCAGCCAAGAGGGACAGACGAATTCTTATCCTGGGGCCAACGTCCTGACTTTC
NA	TRBJ2-1	NA	TRBV7-3	CASSFPGQGGYNEQFF	TGTGCCAGCAGCTTCCCCGGCCAGGGGGGCTACAATGAGCAGTTCTTC
NA	TRBJ1-1	NA	TRBV6-1	CASSEMYATNTEAFF	TGTGCCAGCAGTGAAATGTACGCTACTAACACTGAAGCTTTCTTT
NA	TRBJ2-1	TRBD2	TRBV2	CASSAETSGGVNEQFF	TGTGCCAGCAGTGCCGAGACTAGCGGGGGGGTCAATGAGCAGTTCTTC
NA	TRBJ1-2	TRBD1	TRBV11-2	CASSQLQGDGYTF	TGTGCCAGCAGTCAACTACAGGGGGATGGCTACACCTTC
NA	TRBJ2-5	TRBD1	TRBV19	CASETGGGETQYF	TGTGCCAGTGAAACAGGGGGAGGAGAGACCCAGTACTTC
NA	TRBJ2-5	TRBD2	TRBV4-1	CASSQGLLAEQETQYF	TGCGCCAGCAGCCAAGGTCTACTAGCGGAACAAGAGACCCAGTACTTC
NA	TRBJ1-1	NA	TRBV5-1	CASSLNFIDGEAFF	TGCGCCAGCAGCTTGAACTTTATAGATGGTGAAGCTTTCTTT
NA	TRBJ1-4	TRBD1	TRBV3-1/TRBV3-2	CASSRTGMNEKLFF	TGTGCCAGCAGCCGGACAGGCATGAATGAAAAACTGTTTTTT
NA	TRBJ2-7	NA	TRBV5-1	CASSPEAVYSYEQYF	TGCGCCAGCAGCCCCGAGGCGGTTTATTCCTACGAGCAGTACTTC
NA	TRBJ2-4	NA	TRBV5-5	CASSLGVDNIAKNIQYF	TGTGCCAGCAGCTTGGGCGTTGACAATATAGCCAAAAACATTCAGTACTTC
NA	TRBJ2-1	TRBD2	TRBV18	CASSRASGATNEQFF	TGTGCCAGCTCTCGAGCTAGCGGTGCCACCAATGAGCAGTTCTTC
NA	TRBJ1-2	NA	TRBV28	CASSPQGGATAYGYTF	TGTGCCAGCAGTCCCCAAGGGGGGGCGACGGCCTATGGCTACACCTTC
few	TRBJ1-6	NA	TRBV3-1/TRBV3-2	CASSQTRVARGSPLHF	TGTGCCAGCAGCCAAACCAGGGTCGCAAGGGGTTCACCCCTCCACTTT
few	TRBJ2-7	NA	TRBV10-3	CAISVRAGEQYF	TGTGCCATCAGTGTTCGCGCGGGCGAGCAGTACTTC
few	TRBJ1-5	NA	TRBV5-1	CASSLGGRNQPQHF	TGCGCCAGCAGTTTGGGGGGCCGCAATCAGCCCCAGCATTTT
once	TRBJ2-5	TRBD2	TRBV4-1	CASSQPGTSGGIGQETQYF	TGCGCCAGCAGCCAACCCGGGACTAGCGGGGGAATAGGGCAAGAGACCCAGTACTTC